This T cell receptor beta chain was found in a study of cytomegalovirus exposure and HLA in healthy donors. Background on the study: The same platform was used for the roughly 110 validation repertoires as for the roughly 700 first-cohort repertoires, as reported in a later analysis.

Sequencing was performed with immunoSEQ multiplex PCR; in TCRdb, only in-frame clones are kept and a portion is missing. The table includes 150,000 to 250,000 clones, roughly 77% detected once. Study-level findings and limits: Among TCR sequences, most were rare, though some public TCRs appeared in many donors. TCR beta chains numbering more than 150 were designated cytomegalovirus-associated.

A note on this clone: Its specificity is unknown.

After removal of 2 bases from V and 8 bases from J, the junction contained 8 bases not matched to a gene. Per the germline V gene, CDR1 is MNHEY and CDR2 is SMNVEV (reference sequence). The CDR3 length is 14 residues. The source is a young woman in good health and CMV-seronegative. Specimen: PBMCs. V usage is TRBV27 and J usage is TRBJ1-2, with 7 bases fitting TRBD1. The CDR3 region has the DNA TGTGCCAGCAGTTTAGCCCCGACAGGGAACGGCTACACCTTC. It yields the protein CASSLAPTGNGYTF.